These 24 T cell receptor beta chains came from one sample sequenced in a study of T-cell memory formation after mild COVID-19. TCRdb called the 5' RACE reads again in MiXCR, with one record for every CDR3 protein. The sample contains about 240,000 distinct CDR3 sequences, over 8.5% of which appear only once. Sample: PBMCs or a T cell subset sorted from them (not recorded which). Every receptor here comes from a man aged 18 to 29 who had mild COVID-19 (a few samples of this study predate the infection). Cell type and time point are not known.

The rearrangement joins TRBV6-6 to TRBJ2-1; D gene ambiguous. CDR1 is MNHNY, CDR2 SVGAGI, per germline (reference sequence). V was trimmed by 0 bases and J by 0 bases, leaving 12 bases between them. The CDR3 totals 17 residues. The CDR3 coding sequence is TGTGCCAGCAGTTACTCCCTGTACCCAAGCTCCTACAATGAGCAGTTCTTC. It codes for CASSYSLYPSSYNEQFF.

This clonotype was seen ten or more times. V usage is TRBV4-2 and J usage is TRBJ1-5, with TRBD1 identical over 8 bases. V lost 3 bases and J lost 1; bases outside the gene matches: 2. Germline CDR1 reads LGHNA; CDR2 reads YNFKEQ. The CDR3 has 15 residues. DNA for the CDR3: TGTGCCAGCAGCCAGCAGGGGGCGAGCAATCAGCCCCAGCATTTT. It is translated as CASSQQGASNQPQHF.

This clonotype was picked up many times. The CDR3 here is CASRGLGGQWDTQYF. CDR3 nucleotide sequence: TGTGCCAGCCGAGGACTTGGGGGCCAGTGGGATACGCAGTATTTT. The chain combines TRBV3-1 with TRBJ2-3; D perhaps matches TRBD1 (6 bases). Germline assignment: CDR1 LGHDT and CDR2 YNNKEL (reference sequence). Trimming cost V 8 bases and J 6 bases, with 21 bases left between them. The CDR3 has 15 residues.

The table lists this clonotype with a few counts. The gene calls are TRBV5-6 and TRBJ1-1; possible D gene TRBD1, 5 bases. Trimming stripped 1 base from V and 0 bases from J, with 13 bases between. Germline V CDR1 and CDR2: SGHDT, YYEEEE. The CDR3 is 16 residues long. The chain's CDR3 is CASSLQGYLMNTEAFF. CDR3 coding DNA: TGTGCCAGCAGCTTGCAGGGCTATCTCATGAACACTGAAGCTTTCTTT.

The table lists this clonotype with many counts. J is TRBJ2-3 and V is TRBV5-1; the D gene could be TRBD1 or TRBD2 (5 bases each). This CDR3 has 15 amino acids. Trimming pared 4 bases from V and 0 bases from J, leaving 12 bases between. Germline CDR1 is SGHRS and CDR2 is YFSETQ. The CDR3 DNA sequence: TGCGCCAGCAGCGCCGGGACCGGCAGCACAGATACGCAGTATTTT. This encodes CASSAGTGSTDTQYF. Full variable domain (remainder filled in from reference TRBV5-1 and TRBJ2-3): KAGVTQTPRYLIKTRGQQVTLSCSPISGHRSVSWYQQTPGQGLQFLFEYFSETQRNKGNFPGRFSGRQFSNSRSEMNVSTLELGDSALYLCASSAGTGSTDTQYFGPGTRLTVL.

This clonotype was picked up many times. The chain employs TRBV20-1 and TRBJ2-3; D is perhaps TRBD2 (6 bases). This CDR3 is built from 15 residues. The V gene's germline CDR1 is DFQATT and CDR2 SNEGSKA (reference sequence). V shed 0 bases and J shed 0 bases, with 10 bases lying between them. The CDR3 nucleotides are TGCAGTGCTAGAGATCTCGGGACTAGCACAGATACGCAGTATTTT. This sequence encodes CSARDLGTSTDTQYF.

V gene TRBV27 combines with J gene TRBJ2-5, with 10 bases identical to TRBD1. Germline V gene data show CDR1 as MNHEY and CDR2 as SMNVEV (reference sequence). There are 15 residues in the CDR3. Germline trimming cut 4 bases from V and 5 bases from J; bases unmatched to any gene: 7. The CDR3 spells CASSSGQGSAETQYF. The CDR3 DNA sequence: TGTGCCAGCAGTTCGGGACAGGGGTCCGCGGAGACCCAGTACTTC.

This clonotype was counted at least ten times. The gene calls are TRBV6-6 and TRBJ1-4; D remains ambiguous. Germline V lookup: CDR1 MNHNY, CDR2 SVGAGI (reference sequence). V was pared by 5 bases and J by 9 bases, with 10 bases between. The CDR3 length is 12 residues. The CDR3 DNA follows: TGTGCCAGCAGTACGGACCGTCAAAAACTGTTTTTT. It specifies CASSTDRQKLFF.

This clonotype was detected a few times. The rearrangement joins TRBV7-2 to TRBJ1-2; D remains unclear. V was pared by 5 bases and J by 2 bases, with 12 bases between. CDR1 SGHTA and CDR2 FQGNSA come from the germline V gene. The CDR3 contains 14 residues. CDR3 sequence (DNA): TGTGCCAGCAGCCGGCTCCCGTCCAACTATGGCTACACCTTC. Amino acids: CASSRLPSNYGYTF.

This clonotype was observed a few times. The chain has TRBV7-8 and TRBJ2-5, with TRBD2 matching 7 bases. Germline-derived CDR1 and CDR2 are SGHVS and FQNEAQ. With 5 bases clipped from V and 2 bases from J, the junction kept 2 bases outside the gene matches. The CDR3 covers 13 residues. Here the CDR3 DNA reads TGTGCCAGCAGCAAGGGACTACAAGAGACCCAGTACTTC. Translated: CASSKGLQETQYF.

This clonotype was counted between two and nine times. The chain uses TRBV6-5 and TRBJ2-7; either TRBD1 or TRBD2 may fit D (6 bases each). With 5 bases removed from V and 3 bases from J, the gap between germline ends came to 17 bases. The CDR3 is 15 amino acids. The germline gives CDR1 MNHEY, CDR2 SVGAGI. Here the CDR3 reads CASSPGARVGYEQYF. In nucleotides, the CDR3 is TGTGCCAGCAGTCCGGGGGCTAGAGTCGGCTACGAGCAGTACTTC.

The table lists this clonotype with a count of one. The chain links TRBV12-3 or TRBV12-4 to TRBJ1-2, with 7 bases lining up with TRBD1. The CDR3 has 14 residues. Trimming cost V 6 bases and J 3 bases; bases outside gene matches: 7. In DNA form, the CDR3 reads TGTGCCAGCAGGGAAACAGGGGCCCACTATGGCTACACCTTC. This codes for CASRETGAHYGYTF.

In this sample, this clonotype turned up many times. The CDR3 bases are TGTGCCAGCAGTTGGACCCAGTCCTACGAGCAGTACTTC. It encodes CASSWTQSYEQYF. V usage is TRBV7-9 and J usage is TRBJ2-7; D remains ambiguous. Germline V CDR1 and CDR2: SEHNR, FQNEAQ (reference sequence). The CDR3 has 13 amino acids. V lost 6 bases to trimming and J lost 1 base, with 10 bases between them.

This clonotype was detected ten times or more. The chain combines TRBV7-8 with TRBJ1-4; D perhaps matches TRBD1 (5 bases). From germline, CDR1 is SGHVS and CDR2 FQNEAQ. This CDR3 region has 14 residues. Trimming took off 5 bases at V and 6 bases at J, with 13 bases between the two ends. The CDR3: CASSQGSGYEKLFF. The DNA for the CDR3 is TGTGCCAGCAGCCAGGGCTCGGGATATGAAAAACTGTTTTTT.

The rearrangement links TRBV15 to TRBJ2-3; 10 bases match TRBD1. Losses at the gene ends were 1 base for V and 4 bases for J; bases not matched to a gene: 5. Germline CDR1 is LNHNV and CDR2 is YYDKDF (reference sequence). The CDR3 is 16 amino acids. CDR3 in amino acids: CATSRVGTGVSDTQYF. DNA for the CDR3: TGTGCCACCAGCAGAGTTGGGACAGGGGTTTCAGATACGCAGTATTTT.

V and J are TRBV12-3 or TRBV12-4 and TRBJ1-2, with a weak D call TRBD1 (5 bases). This CDR3 spans 15 amino acids. V lost 1 base and J 4 bases, leaving 13 bases between the germline ends. CDR3 protein: CASSLGVRGTYGYTF. CDR3 bases: TGTGCCAGCAGTTTAGGGGTTCGTGGGACCTATGGCTACACCTTC.

This clonotype was seen at least ten times. The J gene is TRBJ2-5, the V gene TRBV20-1; the match to TRBD2 covers 7 bases. CDR3 length: 14 residues. V lost 3 bases and J lost 2; bases outside the gene matches: 6. The germline CDR1 and CDR2 sequences are DFQATT and SNEGSKA (reference sequence). The CDR3 sequence is CSASPLASQETQYF. The CDR3 DNA is TGCAGTGCTAGTCCACTAGCGAGTCAAGAGACCCAGTACTTC.

This clonotype was detected only a few times. This sequence joins TRBV6-5 and TRBJ1-2; D is undetermined. This CDR3 region has 15 residues. In germline, CDR1 is MNHEY, CDR2 SVGAGI. The V end lost 0 bases, the J end lost 4 bases, and 12 bases lay between the germline ends. The chain's CDR3 is CASSYSIHGAYGYTF. Written as DNA, the CDR3 is TGTGCCAGCAGTTACTCGATTCACGGAGCCTATGGCTACACCTTC.

Only one count was recorded for this clonotype. This sequence joins TRBV5-4 and TRBJ1-1; D is unclear. Germline CDR1 is SGHNT and CDR2 is YYREEE (reference sequence). V was trimmed by 2 bases and J by 0 bases, leaving 14 bases between them. The CDR3 length is 16 residues. The CDR3 DNA reads TGTGCCAGCAGCTTAAACCTACAAGGGATGAACACTGAAGCTTTCTTT. Translated, it gives CASSLNLQGMNTEAFF.

The chain combines TRBV7-6 with TRBJ2-5, with 9 bases matching TRBD1. The germline gives CDR1 SGHVS, CDR2 FNYEAQ. The V and J ends lost 1 base and 5 bases, in that order; junction bases with no gene match: 11. The CDR3 consists of 17 residues. The CDR3 loop reads CASSLEWGQGDGETQYF. In nucleotides, the CDR3 is TGTGCCAGCAGCTTAGAGTGGGGACAGGGCGACGGGGAGACCCAGTACTTC.

This clonotype was recorded at least ten times. This chain uses TRBV6-2 or TRBV6-3 with TRBJ2-7; no definite D call. Trimming left V 3 bases short and J 2 bases short, with 5 bases between. Germline-derived CDR1 and CDR2 are MNHEY and SVGEGT. The CDR3 is made up of 12 amino acids. CDR3: CASSYPAYEQYF. In nucleotides, the CDR3 is TGTGCCAGCAGTTATCCGGCCTACGAGCAGTACTTC.

The genes are TRBV7-6 and TRBJ1-2; 11 bases are a match to TRBD1. Per germline, CDR1 SGHVS and CDR2 FNYEAQ. This CDR3 has 15 amino acids. With 3 bases clipped from V and 8 bases from J, the junction kept 8 bases outside the gene matches. CDR3 amino acids: CASSFSDRGQGGYTF. In nucleotides, the CDR3 is TGTGCCAGCAGCTTTTCGGACAGGGGGCAAGGAGGCTACACCTTC.

A few counts support this clonotype. V gene TRBV5-1 combines with J gene TRBJ2-3, with D possibly TRBD1 on 6 matching bases. CDR1 SGHRS and CDR2 YFSETQ come from the germline V gene. The CDR3 contains 14 residues. Trimming cost V 4 bases and J 3 bases, with 12 bases left between them. The CDR3 spells CASSDPQGTDTQYF. The CDR3 DNA is TGCGCCAGCAGCGACCCACAGGGTACAGATACGCAGTATTTT.

This clonotype was detected many times. The chain links TRBV28 to TRBJ2-5; no clear D gene. The CDR3 has 10 residues. Germline CDR1 is MDHEN and CDR2 is SYDVKM. Trimming cost V 6 bases and J 5 bases, with 4 bases left between them. In nucleotides, the CDR3 is TGTGCCAGCAGCCGGGAGACCCAGTACTTC. This translates into CASSRETQYF.